One and the same sample provided the 3 T cell receptor beta chains below, sequenced in a study of control samples from healthy donors and cancer patients. Sequencing was performed with immunoSEQ multiplex PCR; in TCRdb, only in-frame clones are kept and a portion is missing. The sample gives 150,000 or so clones, approximately 94% of which show up once; around 14% is in the top ten. The sequenced sample was blood. Receptor source: a man between 40 and 49 years old in good health.

V gene TRBV6-6 combines with J gene TRBJ1-5; tentative D call: TRBD1 (5 bases). CDR3 length: 15 amino acids. V lost 2 bases and J lost 2, with 10 bases in between. Germline V lookup: CDR1 MNHNY, CDR2 SVGAGI (reference sequence). The CDR3 here is CASSYGAVGNQPQHF. CDR3 DNA: TGTGCCAGCAGTTACGGGGCAGTGGGCAATCAGCCCCAGCATTTT.

The V call is TRBV7-2, the J call TRBJ1-6, with a tentative D call TRBD1 (6 bases). V was trimmed by 3 bases and J by 6 bases, leaving 18 bases between them. Looked up from germline, CDR1 is SGHTA and CDR2 is FQGNSA. This CDR3 spans 17 amino acids. The CDR3 sequence: CASSFTRSGRGNSPLHF. The CDR3 DNA is TGTGCCAGCAGCTTCACGAGATCTGGCAGGGGTAATTCACCCCTCCACTTT.

The table lists this clone with a count of one. The J gene is TRBJ1-2, the V gene TRBV18; TRBD1 is a possible D gene (5 bases). The ends were cut back, 3 bases at V and 7 bases at J, with 12 bases in the middle. Germline V gene data show CDR1 as KGHSH and CDR2 as LQKENI. This CDR3 is 13 amino acids long. As DNA, the CDR3 is TGTGCCAGCTCACCCCAGGGTGGTCCTGGCTACACCTTC. It translates to CASSPQGGPGYTF. Full variable domain (remainder filled in from reference TRBV18 and TRBJ1-2): NAGVMQNPRHLVRRRGQEARLRCSPMKGHSHVYWYRQLPEEGLKFMVYLQKENIIDESGMPKERFSAEFPKEGPSILRIQQVVRGDSAAYFCASSPQGGPGYTFGSGTRLTVV.